This T cell receptor (beta chain) comes out of a study of blood T cell repertoires in COVID-19. This clone was recorded a few times. TCRdb keeps only in-frame clones here, not all; method: immunoSEQ multiplex PCR. The sample consists of 200,000 to 250,000 clones, approximately 82% of them appearing once. Germline V gene lookup returns CDR1 LNHDA and CDR2 SQIVND (reference sequence). CDR3 length: 15 residues. Trimming at V came to 1 base and at J to 2 bases, leaving 2 bases not matched to a gene. Sequencing was carried out using peripheral blood. The chain is built from TRBV19 and TRBJ2-1; 7 bases fit TRBD1. This receptor was taken from a woman between 40 and 50 years old who had recovered from COVID-19. This chain's CDR3 is CASSIGQGAYNEQFF. The CDR3, as DNA: TGTGCCAGTAGTATAGGGCAGGGGGCCTACAATGAGCAGTTCTTC.